The clone carrying this T cell receptor beta chain occurred once. What it binds is not known. This table comes from immunoSEQ multiplex PCR, and its TCRdb copy is limited to in-frame clones, with some not included. The data hold tens of thousands of clones, with 85% to 95% observed a single time. This sample was taken from a study of early stage breast cancer tumors. About the study: Each sample averaged roughly 10-fold read coverage. The study's findings and limits: Compared with adjacent normal breast, tumors showed 2.5 to 3-fold denser, more clonal T cells.

The specimen was blood. This clonotype was obtained from a person between 65 and 79 years old with breast cancer.

The CDR3 protein is CASSLLAQSEAFF. The CDR3 nucleotides are TGTGCCAGCAGCTTATTAGCTCAATCTGAAGCTTTCTTT. The chain carries TRBV7-2 and TRBJ1-1; D is unresolved. The CDR3 is made up of 13 amino acids. Germline V gene data show CDR1 as SGHTA and CDR2 as FQGNSA. Between the trimmed V and J ends, which lost 2 bases and 6 bases, there was a span of 10 bases.